This T cell receptor beta chain was identified in a study of early T cells in non-severe SARS-CoV-2 infection. Study-wide context: Alpha and beta chains were unpaired, from unsorted whole-blood bulk RNA.

Germline V gene data show CDR1 as LGHDT and CDR2 as YNNKEL (reference sequence). CDR3 length: 16 amino acids. Trimming took 4 bases from V and 8 from J; bases not matched to a gene: 14. Attachment of unique molecular identifiers to individual cDNA molecules was performed. TCRdb passed the 5' RACE reads through MiXCR, listing each CDR3 protein once. Of over 60,000 distinct CDR3 sequences in the sample, over 10% are singletons; the top ten hold 3.5% to 5%. The chain links TRBV3-1 to TRBJ1-2; 9 positions match TRBD1. Sequenced sample: whole blood. The sequence came from an adult who was a healthcare worker with PCR-confirmed SARS-CoV-2 infection or an uninfected control (not recorded which). CDR3 residues: CASSPFLRDRVSGYTF. CDR3 DNA: TGTGCCAGCAGCCCCTTCCTCCGGGACAGGGTCTCGGGCTACACCTTC.